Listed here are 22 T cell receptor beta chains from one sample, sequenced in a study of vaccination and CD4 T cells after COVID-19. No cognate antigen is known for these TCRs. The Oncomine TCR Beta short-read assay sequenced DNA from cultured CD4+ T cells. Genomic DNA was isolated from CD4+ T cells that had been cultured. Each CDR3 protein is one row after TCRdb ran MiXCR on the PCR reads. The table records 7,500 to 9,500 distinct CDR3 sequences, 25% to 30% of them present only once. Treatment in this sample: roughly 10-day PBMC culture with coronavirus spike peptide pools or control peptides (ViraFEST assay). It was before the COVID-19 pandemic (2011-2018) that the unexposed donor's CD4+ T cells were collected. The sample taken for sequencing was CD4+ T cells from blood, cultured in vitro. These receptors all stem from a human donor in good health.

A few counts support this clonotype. The CDR3: CASSLAPVGSMNTEAFF. The DNA of the CDR3 is TGTGCCAGCAGCTTAGCTCCGGTAGGCAGCATGAACACTGAAGCTTTCTTT. The genes are TRBV7-3 and TRBJ1-1; D is ambiguous. CDR1 and CDR2 from the germline V gene are SGHTA and FQGTGA. This CDR3 region has 17 residues. Trimming took off 2 bases at V and 0 bases at J, with 16 bases between the two ends.

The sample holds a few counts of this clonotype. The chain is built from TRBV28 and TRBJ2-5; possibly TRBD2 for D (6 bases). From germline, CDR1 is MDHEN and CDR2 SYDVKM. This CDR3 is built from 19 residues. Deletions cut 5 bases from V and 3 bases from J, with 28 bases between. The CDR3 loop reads CASSPSRGWRDITEETQYF. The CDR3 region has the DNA TGTGCCAGCAGTCCCAGCCGTGGATGGCGGGATATTACGGAAGAGACCCAGTACTTC.

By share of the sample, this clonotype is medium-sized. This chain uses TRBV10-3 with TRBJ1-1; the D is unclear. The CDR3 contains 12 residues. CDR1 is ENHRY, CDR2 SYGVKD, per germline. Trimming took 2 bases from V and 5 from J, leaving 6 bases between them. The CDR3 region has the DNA TGTGCCATCAGTGAGCCGGGAACTGAAGCTTTCTTT. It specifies CAISEPGTEAFF.

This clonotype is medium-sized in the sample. CDR3 residues: CASQGDGGNQPQHF. The DNA of the CDR3 is TGTGCCTCCCAGGGGGACGGGGGCAATCAGCCCCAGCATTTT. This sequence joins TRBV24-1 and TRBJ1-5; 7 bases line up with TRBD1. V lost 12 bases, J lost 2 bases, and 9 bases stayed unmatched. This CDR3 contains 14 residues. Germline CDR1 reads KGHDR; CDR2 reads SFDVKD.

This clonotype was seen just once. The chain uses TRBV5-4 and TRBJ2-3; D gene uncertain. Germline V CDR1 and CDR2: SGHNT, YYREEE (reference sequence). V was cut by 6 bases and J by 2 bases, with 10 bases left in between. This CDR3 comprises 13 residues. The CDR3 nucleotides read TGTGCCAGCACCCCTGGATCCACAGATACGCAGTATTTT. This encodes CASTPGSTDTQYF. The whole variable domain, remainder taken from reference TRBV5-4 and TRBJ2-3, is ETGVTQSPTHLIKTRGQQVTLRCSSQSGHNTVSWYQQALGQGPQFIFQYYREEENGRGNFPPRFSGLQFPNYSSELNVNALELDDSALYLCASTPGSTDTQYFGPGTRLTVL.

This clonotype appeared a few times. DNA of the CDR3: TGCGCCAGCAGCTTATCAGGGAATAATTCACCCCTCCACTTT. It codes for CASSLSGNNSPLHF. V is TRBV5-1 and J is TRBJ1-6; D possibly corresponds to TRBD1 (5 bases). The ends were cut back, 2 bases at V and 5 bases at J, with 8 bases in the middle. The CDR3 is 14 amino acids. From germline, CDR1 is SGHRS and CDR2 YFSETQ.

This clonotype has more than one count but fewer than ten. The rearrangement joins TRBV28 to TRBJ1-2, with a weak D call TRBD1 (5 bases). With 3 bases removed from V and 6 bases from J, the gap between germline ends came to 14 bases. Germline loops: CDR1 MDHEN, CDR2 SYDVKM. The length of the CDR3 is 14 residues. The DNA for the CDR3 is TGTGCCAGCAGTTTCAGCGACAGAGGGGATGGCTACACCTTC. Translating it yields CASSFSDRGDGYTF.

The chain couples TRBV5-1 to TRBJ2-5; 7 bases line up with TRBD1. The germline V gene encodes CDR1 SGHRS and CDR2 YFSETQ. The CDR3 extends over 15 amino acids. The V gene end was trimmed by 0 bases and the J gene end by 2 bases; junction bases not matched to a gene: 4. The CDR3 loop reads CASSLAWGQQETQYF. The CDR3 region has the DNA TGCGCCAGCAGCTTGGCCTGGGGACAGCAAGAGACCCAGTACTTC. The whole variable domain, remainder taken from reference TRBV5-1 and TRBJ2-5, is KAGVTQTPRYLIKTRGQQVTLSCSPISGHRSVSWYQQTPGQGLQFLFEYFSETQRNKGNFPGRFSGRQFSNSRSEMNVSTLELGDSALYLCASSLAWGQQETQYFGPGTRLLVL.

This chain's CDR3 is CASSRGAIRYEQYF. The CDR3 coding sequence is TGTGCCAGCAGCCGAGGGGCGATACGATACGAGCAGTACTTC. The V and J genes are TRBV14 and TRBJ2-7; the D gene could be TRBD1 or TRBD2 (5 bases each). The germline V and J ends were trimmed by 4 bases and 4 bases, with 14 bases remaining between them. The CDR3 runs 14 residues. CDR1 is SGHDN and CDR2 is FVKESK in the germline V gene.

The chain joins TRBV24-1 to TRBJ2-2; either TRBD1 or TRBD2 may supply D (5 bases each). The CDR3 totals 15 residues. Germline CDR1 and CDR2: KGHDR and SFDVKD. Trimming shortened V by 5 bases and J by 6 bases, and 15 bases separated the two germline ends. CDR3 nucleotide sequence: TGTGCCACCAGTGTCGTAGGGGAGAGGTCCGGGGAGCTGTTTTTT. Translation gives CATSVVGERSGELFF.

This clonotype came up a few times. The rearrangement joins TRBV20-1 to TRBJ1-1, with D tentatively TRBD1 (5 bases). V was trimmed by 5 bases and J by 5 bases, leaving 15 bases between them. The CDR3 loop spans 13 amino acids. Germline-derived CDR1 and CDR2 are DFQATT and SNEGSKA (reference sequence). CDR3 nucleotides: TGCAGTGCTGCTGGGGGAGGAAGAACTGAAGCTTTCTTT. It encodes CSAAGGGRTEAFF.

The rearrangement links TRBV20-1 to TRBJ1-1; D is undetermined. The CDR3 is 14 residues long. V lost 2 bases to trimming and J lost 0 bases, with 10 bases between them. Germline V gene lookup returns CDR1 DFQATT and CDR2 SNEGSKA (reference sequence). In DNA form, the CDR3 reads TGCAGTGCTAGACCCGACACGGTGAACACTGAAGCTTTCTTT. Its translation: CSARPDTVNTEAFF.

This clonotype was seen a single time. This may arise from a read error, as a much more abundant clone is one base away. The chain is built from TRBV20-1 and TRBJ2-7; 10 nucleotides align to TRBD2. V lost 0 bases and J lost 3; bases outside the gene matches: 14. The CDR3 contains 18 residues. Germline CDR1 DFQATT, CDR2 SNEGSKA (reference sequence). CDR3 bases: TGCAGTGCTAGAGATCTAGGCACTAGCGGGGTATCACTCTACGAGCAGTACTTC. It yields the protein CSARDLGTSGVSLYEQYF.

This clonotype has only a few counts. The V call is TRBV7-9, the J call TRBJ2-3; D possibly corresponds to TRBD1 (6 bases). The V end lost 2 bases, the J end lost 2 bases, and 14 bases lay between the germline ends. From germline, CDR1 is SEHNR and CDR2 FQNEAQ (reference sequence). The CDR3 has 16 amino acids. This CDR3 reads CASSLPWQGNTDTQYF. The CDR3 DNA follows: TGTGCCAGCAGCTTACCTTGGCAGGGGAACACAGATACGCAGTATTTT.

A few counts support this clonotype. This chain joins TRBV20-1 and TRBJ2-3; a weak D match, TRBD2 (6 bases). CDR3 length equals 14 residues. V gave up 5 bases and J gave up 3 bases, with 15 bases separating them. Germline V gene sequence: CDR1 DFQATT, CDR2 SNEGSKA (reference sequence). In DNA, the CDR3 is TGCAGTGCTCTTGAGCGGGCGTGGACAGATACGCAGTATTTT. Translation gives CSALERAWTDTQYF.

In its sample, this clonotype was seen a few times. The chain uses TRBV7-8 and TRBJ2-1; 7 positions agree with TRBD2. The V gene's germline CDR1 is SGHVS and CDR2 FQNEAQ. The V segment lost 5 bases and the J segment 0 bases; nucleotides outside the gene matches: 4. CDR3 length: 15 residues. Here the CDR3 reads CASSLSGFSYNEQFF. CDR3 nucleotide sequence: TGTGCCAGCAGCCTTAGCGGGTTCTCCTACAATGAGCAGTTCTTC.

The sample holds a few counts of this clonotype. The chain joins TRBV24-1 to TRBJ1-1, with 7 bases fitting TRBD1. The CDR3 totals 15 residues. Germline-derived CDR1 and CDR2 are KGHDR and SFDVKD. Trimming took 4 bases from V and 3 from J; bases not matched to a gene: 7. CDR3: CATSDRRGGYTEAFF. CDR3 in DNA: TGTGCCACCAGTGACCGCAGGGGGGGGTACACTGAAGCTTTCTTT.

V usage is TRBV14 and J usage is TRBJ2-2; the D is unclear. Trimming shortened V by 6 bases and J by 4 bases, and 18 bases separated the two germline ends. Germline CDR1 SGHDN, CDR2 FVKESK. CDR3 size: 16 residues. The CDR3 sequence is CASSLGPGLGTGELFF. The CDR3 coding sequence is TGTGCCAGCAGTTTAGGACCCGGGCTTGGCACCGGGGAGCTGTTTTTT.

Here the CDR3 reads CASSRTSGVSTDTQYF. For the CDR3, the DNA is TGTGCCAGTAGTAGGACTAGCGGGGTTAGCACAGATACGCAGTATTTT. V usage is TRBV19 and J usage is TRBJ2-3, with 12 bases that match TRBD2. V gave up 4 bases and J gave up 0 bases; unmatched junction bases: 2. Germline lookup yields CDR1 LNHDA and CDR2 SQIVND (reference sequence). The CDR3 has 16 amino acids.

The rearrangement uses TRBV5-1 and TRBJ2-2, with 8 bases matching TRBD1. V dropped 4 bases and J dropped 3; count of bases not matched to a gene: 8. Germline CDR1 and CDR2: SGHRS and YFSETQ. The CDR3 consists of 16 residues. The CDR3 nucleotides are TGCGCCAGCAGCCGCCTCGGACAGGGATACACCGGGGAGCTGTTTTTT. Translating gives CASSRLGQGYTGELFF.

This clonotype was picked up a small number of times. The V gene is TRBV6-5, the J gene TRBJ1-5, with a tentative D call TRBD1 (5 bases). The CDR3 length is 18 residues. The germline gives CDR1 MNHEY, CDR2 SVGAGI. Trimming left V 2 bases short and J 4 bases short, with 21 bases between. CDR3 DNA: TGTGCCAGCAGTTACCGACCTCCGACGGCGGGGCGGAATCAGCCCCAGCATTTT. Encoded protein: CASSYRPPTAGRNQPQHF.

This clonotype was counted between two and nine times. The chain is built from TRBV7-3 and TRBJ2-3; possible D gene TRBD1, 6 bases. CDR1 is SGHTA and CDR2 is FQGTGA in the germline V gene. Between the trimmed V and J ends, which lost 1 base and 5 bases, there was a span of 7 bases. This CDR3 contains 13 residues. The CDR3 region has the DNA TGTGCCAGCAGCTTAAAGGGGGAAGATACGCAGTATTTT. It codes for CASSLKGEDTQYF.